The sequence of this TCR beta chain was determined in a study of T cells in Graves' hyperthyroidism and ophthalmopathy. In its sample, this clonotype was seen many times. V was clipped by 6 bases and J by 4 bases, with 6 bases between them. Germline lookup yields CDR1 KGHDR and CDR2 SFDVKD. The CDR3 runs 11 residues. Amplification targeted TCR beta CDR3 regions from RNA transcripts. A set of HTBI primers served as the primers for a first-round RT-PCR of the TCR CDR3. Each CDR3 protein is one row after TCRdb ran MiXCR on the multiplex PCR reads. Of over 250,000 distinct CDR3 sequences in the sample, approximately 26% were seen once.

The sequence was obtained from a man aged 35-49 years with Graves' hyperthyroidism that later progressed to Graves' ophthalmopathy. The sample taken for sequencing was blood. The V gene is TRBV24-1, the J gene TRBJ2-7, with D perhaps matching TRBD2 (5 bases). The CDR3 DNA follows: TGTGCCACCAGTCGGGGATACGAGCAGTACTTC. Translated: CATSRGYEQYF.